This T cell receptor (beta chain) is from a study of regulatory T cells in long-lasting Graves disease. Both iRepertoire HTBI primers and Arm-PCR of CDR3 regions were used to build the TCR beta libraries. One entry per CDR3 protein, called by TCRdb with MiXCR from the multiplex PCR reads. This sample has 300,000 to 400,000 distinct CDR3 sequences, with about 20% found just once. General study results and limits: Favored gene segments in persistent disease were TRBV28, TRBJ1-2 and TRBJ2-5.

On this clonotype: Its antigen is not identified. A far larger clone lies a single base away; this is likely a read error. The conserved final phenylalanine or tryptophan is absent from the CDR3, which likely points to a read error.

The time point here: newly diagnosed GD, antithyroid drugs for less than 3 months. After RNA was extracted from PBMCs, the TCR library was made from it. The CDR3 totals 15 residues. The germline V and J ends were trimmed by 6 bases and 9 bases, with 21 bases remaining between them. V and J are TRBV12-3 or TRBV12-4 and TRBJ2-1, with D perhaps matching TRBD2 (7 bases). The sample consisted of peripheral blood mononuclear cells (PBMCs), taken at new diagnosis, from a patient treated with antithyroid drugs. The clonotype originates from a female donor with Graves disease. The CDR3 here is CASSARGSGGFEQFS. Written as DNA, the CDR3 is TGTGCCAGCAGCGCGAGGGGGTCCGGGGGGTTTGAGCAGTTCTCC.